Listed here are 24 T cell receptor beta chains from one sample, sequenced in a study of CD8 T cells in ankylosing spondylitis. TCRdb fed the 5' RACE reads into MiXCR, producing one record per CDR3 protein. This sample yields 20,000 to 30,000 distinct CDR3 sequences, of which roughly 2.4% are seen a single time; 7.7% belongs to the top ten. Sample: blood, either unsorted or a sorted T cell fraction (not recorded which). These receptors originate from a female donor with ankylosing spondylitis or in good health (not recorded which).

This clonotype was recorded at least ten times. This chain joins TRBV9 and TRBJ2-7, with D perhaps matching TRBD2 (6 bases). Germline-derived CDR1 and CDR2 are SGDLS and YYNGEE. The CDR3 is 15 amino acids. The V end lost 0 bases, the J end lost 5 bases, and 15 bases lay between the germline ends. The DNA for the CDR3 is TGTGCCAGCAGCGTAGACAGTATGGCGGGGAACGAGCAGTACTTC. Translated, it gives CASSVDSMAGNEQYF.

This clonotype was found many times. This chain links TRBV9 with TRBJ2-3; tentative D call: TRBD2 (5 bases). Deletions cut 0 bases from V and 0 bases from J, with 11 bases between. Germline-derived CDR1 and CDR2 are SGDLS and YYNGEE. The CDR3 covers 16 residues. CDR3 DNA sequence: TGTGCCAGCAGCGTAGGTGGACTTACTAGCACAGATACGCAGTATTTT. It codes for CASSVGGLTSTDTQYF.

The sample holds many counts of this clonotype. The chain recombines TRBV9 with TRBJ2-2; 8 bases are shared with TRBD2. V lost 4 bases to trimming and J lost 7 bases; unmatched junction nucleotides: 15. The CDR3 has 17 amino acids. Germline-derived CDR1 and CDR2 are SGDLS and YYNGEE. The CDR3 reads CASSPPRGGGLGGELFF. CDR3 sequence (DNA): TGTGCCAGCAGCCCCCCCCGGGGGGGGGGCCTAGGCGGGGAGCTGTTTTTT.

At least ten counts were recorded for this clonotype. The chain couples TRBV9 to TRBJ1-6; TRBD1 matches 10 bases. Germline V CDR1 and CDR2: SGDLS, YYNGEE. J lost 5 bases, V lost 3 bases, and 17 bases had no gene match. This CDR3 spans 20 amino acids. The CDR3 region is CASSEPLTGGANRDNSPLHF. The CDR3 DNA reads TGTGCCAGCAGCGAACCCTTGACAGGGGGCGCCAATAGGGATAATTCACCCCTCCACTTT. The full variable domain, rest sourced from reference TRBV9 and TRBJ1-6, is DSGVTQTPKHLITATGQRVTLRCSPRSGDLSVYWYQQSLDQGLQFLIQYYNGEERAKGNILERFSAQQFPDLHSELNLSSLELGDSALYFCASSEPLTGGANRDNSPLHFGNGTRLTVT.

This clonotype has a handful of counts. The chain employs TRBV9 and TRBJ2-3; 7 bases line up with TRBD2. V lost 4 bases and J lost 6; bases outside the gene matches: 20. The CDR3 covers 18 residues. Germline loops: CDR1 SGDLS, CDR2 YYNGEE. The CDR3 DNA reads as TGTGCCAGCAGCCCCCGGACTAGAGGATCTCCCACAGCGGATACGCAGTATTTT. This translates into CASSPRTRGSPTADTQYF.

The sample holds many counts of this clonotype. V and J are TRBV9 and TRBJ1-5; D gene unclear. Trimming stripped 2 bases from V and 0 bases from J, with 9 bases between. The germline CDR1 and CDR2 sequences are SGDLS and YYNGEE. The CDR3 sequence is 15 residues long. The CDR3 nucleotides read TGTGCCAGCAGCGTCAATGACTATAGCAATCAGCCCCAGCATTTT. Translation: CASSVNDYSNQPQHF.

This clonotype was recorded a few times. A much larger clone differs by one base, so this may be a read error. The chain links TRBV9 to TRBJ2-7; D may be TRBD2 (6 bases). The germline CDR1 and CDR2 sequences are SGDLS and YYNGEE. The CDR3 runs to 15 residues. The CDR3 sequence is CASGVGGLSSYEQYF. The DNA for the CDR3 is TGTGCCAGCGGCGTGGGGGGATTAAGTTCCTACGAGCAGTACTTC. The full variable domain, rest sourced from reference TRBV9 and TRBJ2-7, is DSGVTQTPKHLITATGQRVTLRCSPRSGDLSVYWYQQSLDQGLQFLIQYYNGEERAKGNILERFSAQQFPDLHSELNLSSLELGDSALYFCASGVGGLSSYEQYFGPGTRLTVT.

This clonotype was found many times. The chain couples TRBV9 to TRBJ1-2; TRBD1 matches at 7 bases. Germline V gene sequence: CDR1 SGDLS, CDR2 YYNGEE. This CDR3 comprises 17 residues. V was pared by 3 bases and J by 7 bases, with 18 bases of the junction left unmatched. CDR3 amino acids: CASSAQGSEVAGGGYTF. CDR3 coding DNA: TGTGCCAGCAGCGCACAGGGGTCGGAGGTGGCTGGAGGTGGCTACACCTTC.

This clonotype was counted at least ten times. The chain couples TRBV9 to TRBJ2-3; D gene uncertain. The V gene's germline CDR1 is SGDLS and CDR2 YYNGEE. The length of the CDR3 is 13 residues. V lost 0 bases and J 6 bases, leaving 8 bases between the germline ends. CDR3 DNA sequence: TGTGCCAGCAGCGTAGGTGTTTTGGATACGCAGTATTTT. Protein: CASSVGVLDTQYF.

This clonotype occurred many times. V and J are TRBV9 and TRBJ2-3; 9 nucleotides line up with TRBD1. The CDR3 has 16 amino acids. V was clipped by 2 bases and J by 3 bases; unmatched bases: 7. Germline-derived CDR1 and CDR2 are SGDLS and YYNGEE. CDR3 coding DNA: TGTGCCAGCAGCGTCTCGGGACAGGGCTTGACAGATACGCAGTATTTT. It yields the protein CASSVSGQGLTDTQYF.

In this sample, this clonotype turned up many times. The rearrangement links TRBV9 to TRBJ2-5, with 7 positions matching TRBD2. The CDR3 is 18 amino acids. Germline-derived CDR1 and CDR2 are SGDLS and YYNGEE. V was pared by 0 bases and J by 2 bases, with 13 bases of the junction left unmatched. CDR3 bases: TGTGCCAGCAGCGTAGGACTCTCGGGGGGAGCTACTCAAGAGACCCAGTACTTC. Encoded protein: CASSVGLSGGATQETQYF.

Many counts were recorded for this clonotype. The rearrangement links TRBV5-1 to TRBJ2-5; 9 bases are a match to TRBD1. CDR1 is SGHRS, CDR2 YFSETQ, per germline. Trimming removed 1 base from V and 2 bases from J; junction bases left unmatched: 6. CDR3 size: 16 residues. The CDR3 coding sequence is TGCGCCAGCAGCTTGATTACCGGGACAGGGCAAGAGACCCAGTACTTC. Amino acid sequence: CASSLITGTGQETQYF.

There are many counts of this clonotype. J is TRBJ1-3 and V is TRBV9; the match to TRBD1 covers 11 bases. J was trimmed by 7 bases and V by 4 bases; bases with no gene match: 7. The CDR3 runs 15 residues. Per the germline V gene, CDR1 is SGDLS and CDR2 is YYNGEE. CDR3 sequence (DNA): TGTGCCAGCAGCCCGGACAGGGGGCCTAGGAACACCATATATTTT. Protein product: CASSPDRGPRNTIYF.

This clonotype was observed many times. V is TRBV9 and J is TRBJ2-5; the D call may be TRBD1 or TRBD2 (5 bases each). This CDR3 is 14 amino acids long. V lost 4 bases to trimming and J lost 1 base, with 11 bases between them. CDR1 is SGDLS and CDR2 is YYNGEE in the germline V gene. The CDR3 DNA follows: TGTGCCAGCAGCACTTCGGGGACCCAAGAGACCCAGTACTTC. Translated: CASSTSGTQETQYF.

This clonotype was seen repeatedly, ten times or more. The rearrangement links TRBV9 to TRBJ1-3; D is possibly TRBD1 (5 bases). The CDR3 runs 18 residues. V was shortened by 4 bases and J by 0 bases, with 20 bases between the two germline ends. Looked up from germline, CDR1 is SGDLS and CDR2 is YYNGEE. The CDR3 DNA follows: TGTGCCAGCAGCCCAACCCCGGACACCCTCTTCTCTGGAAACACCATATATTTT. Translation gives CASSPTPDTLFSGNTIYF.

The V call is TRBV9, the J call TRBJ2-5; no clear D gene. Germline V lookup: CDR1 SGDLS, CDR2 YYNGEE. The CDR3 length is 16 residues. With 0 bases removed from V and 0 bases from J, the gap between germline ends came to 12 bases. The CDR3 loop is CASSVGWRQDQETQYF. CDR3 nucleotide sequence: TGTGCCAGCAGCGTAGGCTGGCGCCAAGACCAAGAGACCCAGTACTTC.

This clonotype has at least ten counts. In DNA, the CDR3 is TGTGCCAGCAGCGTAGAGACACTTGGAGGCGGGGAGCTGTTTTTT. This encodes CASSVETLGGGELFF. The V gene is TRBV9, the J gene TRBJ2-2; a weak D match, TRBD2 (5 bases). CDR1 is SGDLS, CDR2 YYNGEE, per germline. This CDR3 region has 15 residues. Trimming took off 0 bases at V and 7 bases at J, with 13 bases between the two ends.

There are many counts of this clonotype. The V gene is TRBV9, the J gene TRBJ1-1; possible D gene TRBD1, 6 bases. Germline CDR1 reads SGDLS; CDR2 reads YYNGEE. The CDR3 runs 15 residues. The V end lost 7 bases, the J end lost 3 bases, and 19 bases lay between the germline ends. The CDR3 DNA reads as TGTGCCAGCTCTCCCAGGGGAGGGGCGGACACTGAAGCTTTCTTT. This codes for CASSPRGGADTEAFF. The full variable domain, its missing parts supplied by reference TRBV9 and TRBJ1-1, is DSGVTQTPKHLITATGQRVTLRCSPRSGDLSVYWYQQSLDQGLQFLIQYYNGEERAKGNILERFSAQQFPDLHSELNLSSLELGDSALYFCASSPRGGADTEAFFGQGTRLTVV.

This clonotype was counted at least ten times. J is TRBJ2-6 and V is TRBV9; D is uncertain. The CDR3 is 15 residues long. Trimming took 3 bases from V and 4 from J, leaving 11 bases between them. Germline values: CDR1 SGDLS, CDR2 YYNGEE. This CDR3 is CASSAAPSGANVLTF. CDR3 nucleotides: TGTGCCAGCAGCGCAGCCCCCTCCGGGGCCAACGTCCTGACTTTC.

This clonotype was seen at least ten times. This chain links TRBV9 with TRBJ1-2; a possible D gene is TRBD1 (5 bases). The CDR3 length is 14 residues. The germline V gene has CDR1 SGDLS and CDR2 YYNGEE. Trimming took off 4 bases at V and 5 bases at J, with 15 bases between the two ends. In nucleotides, the CDR3 is TGTGCCAGCAGCCCCGGGACCGCTGTTTATGGCTACACCTTC. Its protein product is CASSPGTAVYGYTF.

This clonotype was found many times. This sequence joins TRBV9 and TRBJ1-5; a weak D match, TRBD1 (6 bases). CDR1 and CDR2 (germline): SGDLS, YYNGEE. The length of the CDR3 is 15 residues. V was shortened by 4 bases and J by 4 bases, with 15 bases between the two germline ends. In DNA form, the CDR3 reads TGTGCCAGCAGCAGAGGACAGACCTCAAATCAGCCCCAGCATTTT. Its protein product is CASSRGQTSNQPQHF.

This clonotype was counted many times. One end of the junction does not line up with germline, which may come from a read error. The chain joins TRBV9 to TRBJ2-2; D might be TRBD1 or TRBD2, each matching 5 bases. The CDR3 has 14 amino acids. The germline gives CDR1 SGDLS, CDR2 YYNGEE. The CDR3 is CASSLSGGTVELFF. Here the CDR3 DNA reads TGTGCCAGCAGCCTTAGTGGTGGGACCGTGGAGCTGTTTTTT.

This clonotype was detected many times. The chain joins TRBV9 to TRBJ2-1; a possible D gene is TRBD2 (6 bases). This CDR3 has 15 residues. V was clipped by 1 base and J by 3 bases, with 11 bases between them. From germline, CDR1 is SGDLS and CDR2 YYNGEE. CDR3 in amino acids: CASSVTGVYYNEQFF. The CDR3 bases are TGTGCCAGCAGCGTAACGGGAGTCTACTACAATGAGCAGTTCTTC.

This clonotype occurred many times. The junction departs from germline at one end; a sequencing error may be responsible. The chain couples TRBV9 to TRBJ2-7; 10 bases fit TRBD1. The V gene's germline CDR1 is SGDLS and CDR2 YYNGEE. The CDR3 spans 16 residues. The CDR3 spells CASSAQVTGGLSEQYF. CDR3 DNA sequence: TGTGCCAGCAGCGCACAAGTGACAGGGGGCTTAAGCGAGCAGTATTTC.